The present entry profiles one T cell receptor (beta chain) with its context. The authors amplified TCR beta CDR3 regions from RNA transcripts. Following a first-round RT-PCR that used HTBI primers, a second-round multiplex PCR was carried out. One entry per CDR3 protein, called by TCRdb with MiXCR from the multiplex PCR reads. Of roughly 1.1 million distinct CDR3 sequences in the sample, 35% to 40% were seen once. The source of the sample is a study of Graves' ophthalmopathy and Graves' hyperthyroidism. The CDR3 spans 15 residues. Germline V gene lookup returns CDR1 KGHDR and CDR2 SFDVKD. Germline trimming cut 9 bases from V and 1 base from J; bases unmatched to any gene: 3.

The specimen sequenced was peripheral blood or thyroid tissue (not recorded which). The TCR was taken from an adult man with Graves' hyperthyroidism. The chain combines TRBV24-1 with TRBJ2-6, with 9 bases lining up with TRBD1. The CDR3 bases are TGTGCCACCGGGACAGGGACTTCTGGGGCCAACGTCCTGACTTTC. Translation: CATGTGTSGANVLTF.